This TCR beta chain was observed in a study of vaccination and CD4 T cells after COVID-19. Study in general: Overlapping spike peptides from SARS-CoV-2, HCoV-NL63, HCoV-OC43 and HCoV-229E served to stimulate the cells. Control cultures were given a CEFX pool, an HIV-1 Nef pool, or no peptide.

Treatment denoted: roughly ten-day PBMC culture with coronavirus spike peptide pools or control peptides (ViraFEST assay). Those CD4+ T cells from the unexposed donor predate the COVID-19 pandemic (2011-2018). Trimming cost V 4 bases and J 7 bases, with 14 bases left between them. The CDR3 extends over 13 amino acids. Germline CDR1 is SQVTM and CDR2 is ANQGSEA. The Oncomine TCR Beta short-read assay generated sequence data from the DNA of cultured CD4+ T cells. Genomic DNA was isolated from cultured CD4+ T cells. One entry per CDR3 protein results from TCRdb running MiXCR on the PCR reads. Altogether roughly 6,800 distinct CDR3 sequences are present, 60% to 80% being singletons, with the ten largest covering less than 45%. Remarks on this clonotype: Its antigen is not identified.

Study-level points and caveats: Spike mono-reactivity was the property of 304 of 307 vaccine-specific clones in convalescent patients.

The sequence derives from a human donor in good health. The chain recombines TRBV29-1 with TRBJ1-5, with D hard to call. Sequencing was done on a sample of CD4+ T cells from blood, cultured in vitro. Here the CDR3 reads CSVVAGPRQPQHF. The CDR3 bases are TGCAGCGTTGTAGCGGGCCCCAGGCAGCCCCAGCATTTT.